The present T cell receptor (beta chain) was sequenced within a study of response to subunit inactivated influenza vaccine. This clonotype was seen more than once but under ten times. The antigen remains undetermined. Findings of the study overall: Authors suggested that a seasonal influenza vaccination recruits few new T cells each time.

V was clipped by 1 base and J by 4 bases; unmatched bases: 6. The germline V gene has CDR1 LGHDT and CDR2 YNNKEL (reference sequence). This CDR3 spans 16 amino acids. Each CDR3 protein gets one entry after TCRdb re-called the RT-PCR reads with MiXCR. The sample records hundreds of thousands of distinct CDR3 sequences, about 15% being singletons. The sample here was PBMCs from blood, taken 14 to 15 days before vaccination. The chain is built from TRBV3-1 and TRBJ2-1; TRBD1 matches 8 bases. The sequence was obtained from a man aged 50 to 59 who received an inactivated influenza vaccine. The CDR3 DNA reads as TGTGCCAGCAGCCAAGGGCAGGGGGCGAGGTACAATGAGCAGTTCTTC. Its protein product is CASSQGQGARYNEQFF.